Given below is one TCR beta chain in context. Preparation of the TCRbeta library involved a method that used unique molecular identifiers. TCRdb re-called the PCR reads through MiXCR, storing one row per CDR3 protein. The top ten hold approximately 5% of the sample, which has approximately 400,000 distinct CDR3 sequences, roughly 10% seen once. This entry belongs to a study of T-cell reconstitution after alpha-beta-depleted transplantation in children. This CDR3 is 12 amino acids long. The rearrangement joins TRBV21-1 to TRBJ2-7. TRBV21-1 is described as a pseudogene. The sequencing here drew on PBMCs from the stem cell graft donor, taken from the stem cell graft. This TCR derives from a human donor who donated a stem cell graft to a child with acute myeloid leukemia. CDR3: CASSTFSYEQYF. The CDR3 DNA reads TGTGCCAGCAGCACTTTCTCCTACGAGCAGTACTTC.